The source of this T cell receptor (beta chain) is a study of T cells in Graves' hyperthyroidism and ophthalmopathy. For the study at large: Peripheral blood collection took place at initial diagnosis, before any treatment. Study-level findings and limits: Blood also showed most of the thyroid clonotypes that were expanded above 0.001.

RNA transcripts gave rise to amplified TCR beta CDR3 regions. When the TCR CDR3 underwent first-round RT-PCR, the HTBI primer set was used. TCRdb processed the multiplex PCR reads anew with MiXCR; each CDR3 protein has one entry. In the table there are roughly 840,000 distinct CDR3 sequences, over 35% of which are singletons. Notes on this clonotype: Its antigen is undetermined.

For Graves' hyperthyroidism to be stable, ophthalmopathy could not progress within 18 months. Extraction of PBMCs used 9 to 10 ml of fresh peripheral blood. V was cut by 3 bases and J by 5 bases, with 10 bases left in between. The CDR3 runs 13 residues. This receptor was obtained from a young man with Graves' hyperthyroidism. Sequencing was carried out using blood. This chain joins TRBV12-3 or TRBV12-4 and TRBJ2-5, with D hard to call. This CDR3 is CASSFATRETQYF. For the CDR3, the DNA is TGTGCCAGCAGTTTCGCGACCCGGGAGACCCAGTACTTC.